One sample yielded the 28 T cell receptor beta chains listed below, sequenced in a study of Ad26.COV2.S vaccination and SARS-CoV-2 variants (dated by TCRdb to the early 2020s). Receptor libraries were prepared by the immunoSEQ multiplex PCR assay. As stored in TCRdb, this immuneACCESS dataset retains in-frame rearrangements with V and J assigned. A fraction of the clones does not appear; measured against another copy, unresolved V genes explain less than half of the discrepancy, and the remainder lacks a known reason. This sample has more than 150,000 clones in its table, and 87% of those were observed once. The ten largest make up 5.9% of the sample. Taken with the paper, the label for time point translates to: individuals recovered from natural SARS-CoV-2 infection. This specimen was peripheral blood, taken after recovery from COVID-19. Every receptor here comes from a human donor who had recovered from COVID-19.

The chain carries TRBV12-3 or TRBV12-4 and TRBJ1-3; D is unresolved. Trimming left V 2 bases short and J 6 bases short, with 8 bases between. The CDR3 is made up of 13 amino acids. This CDR3 reads CASSLRSLNTIYF. DNA for the CDR3: TGTGCCAGCAGTTTAAGGAGCCTAAACACCATATATTTT.

CDR3 residues: CASTPKAAGSGYTF. In DNA, the CDR3 is TGTGCCAGTACCCCAAAAGCCGCGGGAAGTGGCTACACCTTC. The V gene is TRBV19, the J gene TRBJ1-2, with D hard to call. The V gene lost 7 bases and the J gene lost 7 bases, with 19 bases spanning the gap. The CDR3 runs to 14 residues. Looked up from germline, CDR1 is LNHDA and CDR2 is SQIVND (reference sequence).

This chain links TRBV7-9 with TRBJ2-3; 9 bases line up with TRBD1. The CDR3 runs to 17 residues. Trimming took 5 bases from V and 2 from J; bases not matched to a gene: 11. The V gene's germline CDR1 is SEHNR and CDR2 FQNEAQ (reference sequence). The CDR3 sequence: CASSLGTGWWATDTQYF. CDR3 in DNA: TGTGCCAGCAGCCTTGGGACAGGGTGGTGGGCCACAGATACGCAGTATTTT.

This clone was observed a few times. The genes are TRBV30 and TRBJ2-2; TRBD1 is a possible D gene (6 bases). V was clipped by 2 bases and J by 0 bases, with 10 bases between them. Germline CDR1 GTSNPN, CDR2 SVGIG (reference sequence). This CDR3 spans 15 amino acids. This chain's CDR3 is CAWSRAGANTGELFF. CDR3 in DNA: TGTGCCTGGAGTAGGGCAGGGGCGAACACCGGGGAGCTGTTTTTT.

The chain carries TRBV30 and TRBJ2-2, with TRBD2 matching over 11 bases. The CDR3 is made up of 20 amino acids. CDR1 and CDR2 (germline): GTSNPN, SVGIG (reference sequence). With 0 bases clipped from V and 0 bases from J, the junction kept 12 bases outside the gene matches. The CDR3 bases are TGTGCCTGGAGTGTACCCGGGACGACTAGCGGGACCACGAACACCGGGGAGCTGTTTTTT. It translates to CAWSVPGTTSGTTNTGELFF.

This clone appeared once. The V and J genes are TRBV15 and TRBJ1-5, with D hard to call. CDR1 LNHNV and CDR2 YYDKDF come from the germline V gene (reference sequence). V was pared by 0 bases and J by 4 bases, with 10 bases between. The CDR3 extends over 15 amino acids. The CDR3 region has the DNA TGTGCCACCAGCAGAGAACTACTGGGGAATCAGCCCCAGCATTTT. Protein product: CATSRELLGNQPQHF.

The chain carries TRBV5-4 and TRBJ2-7; 10 bases map to TRBD2. The germline V gene encodes CDR1 SGHNT and CDR2 YYREEE (reference sequence). V shed 5 bases, J shed 7 bases, and the junction held 12 bases outside the gene matches. This CDR3 has 15 amino acids. CDR3 amino acids: CASSPGTSVPREQYF. CDR3 bases: TGTGCCAGCAGTCCCGGGACTAGCGTTCCCAGGGAGCAGTACTTC.

CDR3 region: CASSLSGGNQETQYF. In DNA form, the CDR3 reads TGTGCCAGCAGCTTAAGCGGGGGAAACCAAGAGACCCAGTACTTC. The J gene is TRBJ2-5, the V gene TRBV11-3; 8 nucleotides line up with TRBD2. The V gene end was trimmed by 2 bases and the J gene end by 0 bases; junction bases not matched to a gene: 2. The CDR3 runs to 15 residues. The germline gives CDR1 SGHNT, CDR2 YENEEA. The full variable domain, in which reference TRBV11-3 and TRBJ2-5 provide the parts outside the CDR3, is EAGVVQSPRYKIIEKKQPVAFWCNPISGHNTLYWYLQNLGQGPELLIRYENEEAVDDSQLPKDRFSAERLKGVDSTLKIQPAELGDSAVYLCASSLSGGNQETQYFGPGTRLLVL.

The rearrangement joins TRBV6-5 to TRBJ2-2; D ambiguous. Germline CDR1 reads MNHEY; CDR2 reads SVGAGI. The length of the CDR3 is 14 residues. Trimming took 0 bases from V and 8 from J, leaving 10 bases between them. CDR3 residues: CASSYSPKLGELFF. CDR3 sequence (DNA): TGTGCCAGCAGTTACTCCCCGAAGTTAGGGGAGCTGTTTTTT.

CDR3 bases: TGTGCCAGCAGCCAATTACTCGGCGATAAACCCAGGGAGCTGTTTTTT. The encoded protein is CASSQLLGDKPRELFF. The V gene is TRBV7-8, the J gene TRBJ2-2; no clear D gene. V lost 5 bases to trimming and J lost 9 bases, with 22 bases between them. Germline CDR1 reads SGHVS; CDR2 reads FQNEAQ. The length of the CDR3 is 16 residues.

CDR3 residues: CASSVNPSIPYEQYF. As DNA, the CDR3 is TGTGCCAGCAGCGTAAACCCTAGCATTCCCTACGAGCAGTACTTC. The chain is built from TRBV9 and TRBJ2-7, with D tentatively TRBD2 (5 bases). The V end was cut by 1 base, the J end by 2 bases, with 13 bases between. CDR3 length: 15 residues. From germline, CDR1 is SGDLS and CDR2 YYNGEE.

This chain connects TRBV28 to TRBJ2-7; 8 nucleotides line up with TRBD1. This CDR3 comprises 14 residues. Germline V gene sequence: CDR1 MDHEN, CDR2 SYDVKM. With 6 bases clipped from V and 4 bases from J, the junction kept 8 bases outside the gene matches. CDR3 bases: TGTGCCAGCAGGGGGCACAGGGGGTTGTACGAGCAGTACTTC. It encodes CASRGHRGLYEQYF.

The J gene is TRBJ1-1, the V gene TRBV3-1 (or the pseudogene TRBV3-2); D gene unclear. The CDR3 has 14 amino acids. The V and J ends lost 4 bases and 2 bases respectively, with 11 bases between them. Germline V gene data show CDR1 as LGHDT and CDR2 as YNNKEL (reference sequence). CDR3 protein: CASSPQHFNTEAFF. The CDR3 DNA reads as TGTGCCAGCAGCCCCCAGCACTTCAACACTGAAGCTTTCTTT.

The chain carries TRBV5-1 and TRBJ1-3; no reliable D call. The length of the CDR3 is 15 residues. V shed 0 bases and J shed 0 bases, with 7 bases lying between them. Germline assignment: CDR1 SGHRS and CDR2 YFSETQ. CDR3 in amino acids: CASSLDVGSGNTIYF. Written as DNA, the CDR3 is TGCGCCAGCAGCTTGGATGTTGGCTCTGGAAACACCATATATTTT.

The rearrangement links TRBV3-1 (or the pseudogene TRBV3-2) to TRBJ2-1; D is possibly TRBD2 (7 bases). This CDR3 comprises 14 residues. Germline CDR1 reads LGHDT; CDR2 reads YNNKEL (reference sequence). V was cut by 3 bases and J by 9 bases, with 15 bases left in between. The CDR3, as DNA: TGTGCCAGCAGCCAGGCTCGGGGGGCAGGTGAGCAGTTCTTC. It translates to CASSQARGAGEQFF.

The count of this clone is one. The identical CDR3 is also encoded by other nucleotide sequences in the sample. The chain uses TRBV24-1 and TRBJ1-2, with no clear D. V was clipped by 4 bases and J by 5 bases, with 4 bases between them. The CDR3 extends over 11 amino acids. Germline loops: CDR1 KGHDR, CDR2 SFDVKD. For the CDR3, the DNA is TGTGCCACCAGTGAAGGGTATGGCTACACCTTC. Translation gives CATSEGYGYTF.

This clone showed up just once. V gene TRBV5-1 combines with J gene TRBJ2-1, with 7 positions matching TRBD2. This CDR3 has 15 residues. CDR1 and CDR2 (germline): SGHRS, YFSETQ. Trimming cost V 1 base and J 8 bases; bases outside gene matches: 9. CDR3 sequence (DNA): TGCGCCAGCAGCTTGAGGAGCGGGGCTCGGGATGAGCAGTTCTTC. It is translated as CASSLRSGARDEQFF. The whole variable domain, remainder taken from reference TRBV5-1 and TRBJ2-1, is KAGVTQTPRYLIKTRGQQVTLSCSPISGHRSVSWYQQTPGQGLQFLFEYFSETQRNKGNFPGRFSGRQFSNSRSEMNVSTLELGDSALYLCASSLRSGARDEQFFGPGTRLTVL.

The chain employs TRBV11-3 and TRBJ2-3, with 11 nucleotides matching TRBD2. The CDR3 covers 16 residues. The germline CDR1 and CDR2 sequences are SGHNT and YENEEA. J gave up 1 base and V 4 bases, and 4 bases lay outside the gene matches. For the CDR3, the DNA is TGTGCCAGCAGCTCGACTAGCGGGAAGGGCACAGATACGCAGTATTTT. Translation: CASSSTSGKGTDTQYF.

V usage is TRBV29-1 and J usage is TRBJ2-3, with D perhaps assigned TRBD1 or TRBD2 (5 bases each). V was shortened by 1 base and J by 2 bases, with 10 bases between the two germline ends. There are 14 residues in the CDR3. Per germline, CDR1 SQVTM and CDR2 ANQGSEA. The CDR3 nucleotides are TGCAGCGTTGAAGGAGGGGCTCACACAGATACGCAGTATTTT. It encodes CSVEGGAHTDTQYF.

The J gene is TRBJ1-2, the V gene TRBV7-8; 7 nucleotides line up with TRBD1. The CDR3 extends over 14 amino acids. The V gene end was trimmed by 1 base and the J gene end by 4 bases; junction bases not matched to a gene: 3. CDR1 and CDR2 (germline): SGHVS, FQNEAQ. This chain's CDR3 is CASSLDHRGYGYTF. CDR3 DNA sequence: TGTGCCAGCAGCTTAGATCACAGGGGCTATGGCTACACCTTC. Full variable domain (outside the CDR3, taken from reference TRBV7-8 and TRBJ1-2): GAGVSQSPRYKVAKRGQDVALRCDPISGHVSLFWYQQALGQGPEFLTYFQNEAQLDKSGLPSDRFFAERPEGSVSTLKIQRTQQEDSAVYLCASSLDHRGYGYTFGSGTRLTVV.

This chain connects TRBV5-1 to TRBJ1-1; 7 bases are shared with TRBD1. The CDR3 loop spans 16 amino acids. V shed 0 bases, J shed 2 bases, and the junction held 7 bases outside the gene matches. Germline CDR1 SGHRS, CDR2 YFSETQ. The CDR3, as DNA: TGCGCCAGCAGCTTGGCAGGGGGTCTTACAAACACTGAAGCTTTCTTT. Protein product: CASSLAGGLTNTEAFF.

This clone was recorded once. DNA for the CDR3: TGTGCCAGCAGTTACAGGGCGAACACTGAAGCTTTCTTT. Amino acids: CASSYRANTEAFF. This chain uses TRBV6-6 with TRBJ1-1, with D unresolved. Germline CDR1 reads MNHNY; CDR2 reads SVGAGI (reference sequence). Trimming cost V 2 bases and J 1 base, with 5 bases left between them. This CDR3 is built from 13 residues.

The chain is built from TRBV7-9 and TRBJ2-1; TRBD2 might be the D (5 bases). The CDR3 has 12 residues. V was clipped by 5 bases and J by 7 bases, with 9 bases between them. Germline CDR1 SEHNR, CDR2 FQNEAQ (reference sequence). CDR3 nucleotides: TGTGCCAGCAGCCTACTAGTGAATGAGCAGTTCTTC. Amino acid sequence: CASSLLVNEQFF.

The rearrangement uses TRBV25-1 and TRBJ1-2, with 10 bases matching TRBD1. The germline V gene has CDR1 MGHDK and CDR2 SYGVNS. V lost 3 bases to trimming and J lost 5 bases; unmatched junction nucleotides: 12. The CDR3 is 17 amino acids. CDR3 bases: TGTGCCAGCAGTGACCCGGGACAGGGGAGGTTGGGGTATGGCTACACCTTC. This sequence encodes CASSDPGQGRLGYGYTF.

The rearrangement joins TRBV27 to TRBJ2-1; D not certain. The CDR3 totals 13 residues. CDR1 MNHEY and CDR2 SMNVEV come from the germline V gene (reference sequence). V lost 4 bases to trimming and J lost 3 bases, with 7 bases between them. In DNA form, the CDR3 reads TGTGCCAGCAGTTCTTCTATCTACAATGAGCAGTTCTTC. Translated, it gives CASSSSIYNEQFF.

The chain links TRBV6-2 or TRBV6-3 to TRBJ2-3; no definite D call. V lost 3 bases and J lost 2, with 6 bases in between. Germline-derived CDR1 and CDR2 are MNHEY and SVGEGT. The CDR3 runs 13 residues. CDR3 sequence reads: CASSYRITDTQYF. The CDR3 coding sequence is TGTGCCAGCAGTTATCGAATCACAGATACGCAGTATTTT.

At least ten counts were recorded for this clone. The chain is built from TRBV29-1 and TRBJ2-7, with 8 bases aligning to TRBD1. V lost 5 bases and J lost 7; bases outside the gene matches: 10. The CDR3 runs to 13 residues. CDR1 is SQVTM, CDR2 ANQGSEA, per germline. The CDR3 sequence is CSVQGQATLEQYF. The DNA of the CDR3 is TGCAGCGTTCAGGGACAGGCGACCTTAGAGCAGTACTTC.

CDR3 amino acids: CASSTYRDSNYGYTF. The CDR3, as DNA: TGTGCCAGCAGTACGTACCGGGACAGTAACTATGGCTACACCTTC. The chain combines TRBV27 with TRBJ1-2, with 7 bases that match TRBD1. The CDR3 contains 15 residues. Trimming took 5 bases from V and 1 from J; bases not matched to a gene: 7. Germline values: CDR1 MNHEY, CDR2 SMNVEV (reference sequence).